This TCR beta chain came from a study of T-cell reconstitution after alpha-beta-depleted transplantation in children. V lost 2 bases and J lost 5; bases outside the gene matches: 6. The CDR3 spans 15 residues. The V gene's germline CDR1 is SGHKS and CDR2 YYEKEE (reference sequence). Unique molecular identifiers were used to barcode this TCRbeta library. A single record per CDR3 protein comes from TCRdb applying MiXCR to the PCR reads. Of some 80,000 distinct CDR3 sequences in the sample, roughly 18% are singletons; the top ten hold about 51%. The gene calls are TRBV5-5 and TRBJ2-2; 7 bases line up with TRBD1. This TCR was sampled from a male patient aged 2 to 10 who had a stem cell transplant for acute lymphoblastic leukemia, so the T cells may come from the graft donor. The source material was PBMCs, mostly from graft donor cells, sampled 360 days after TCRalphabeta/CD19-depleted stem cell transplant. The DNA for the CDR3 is TGTGCCAGCAGCTTACAGGGGCGGGTGACCGGGGAGCTGTTTTTT. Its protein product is CASSLQGRVTGELFF.